The rows below give T cell receptor beta chains drawn from one sample of a study of shared clonotypes between healthy human individuals. Assay used: immunoSEQ multiplex PCR; TCRdb lists only in-frame clones, some missing. The sample records about 2 million clones, about 95% being singletons. Source material: naive CD8+ T cells sorted from blood. Source of these receptors: a man aged 18 to 30 in good health. The CDR3 runs from the conserved cysteine through the conserved F or W. Fields, in order: J gene, clone size, V gene, D gene, CDR3 length, CDR3 DNA, CDR3 protein. A D gene is named only where the DNA matches it firmly. Some rows mark clone size as missing; the rest say once, few, many or name a class of expanded clone.

J gene: TRBJ2-2
clone size: NA
V gene: TRBV6-5
D gene: NA
CDR3 length: 16
CDR3 DNA: TGTGCCAGCAGTTACTTCGGGGGCTCGAACACCGGGGAGCTGTTTTTT
CDR3 protein: CASSYFGGSNTGELFF

J gene: TRBJ2-7
clone size: NA
V gene: TRBV27
D gene: NA
CDR3 length: 12
CDR3 DNA: TGTGCCAGCAGTCTACGGGGAGACGAGCAGTACTTC
CDR3 protein: CASSLRGDEQYF

J gene: TRBJ2-1
clone size: NA
V gene: TRBV7-9
D gene: TRBD1
CDR3 length: 15
CDR3 DNA: TGTGCCAGCAGCTCGGGACAGGGGCGGGACAATGAGCAGTTCTTC
CDR3 protein: CASSSGQGRDNEQFF

J gene: TRBJ2-7
clone size: once
V gene: TRBV4-3
D gene: TRBD2
CDR3 length: 16
CDR3 DNA: TGCGCCAGCAGCCAAGGACTAGCGGGAGGGCCTTACGAGCAGTACTTC
CDR3 protein: CASSQGLAGGPYEQYF

J gene: TRBJ1-6
clone size: few
V gene: TRBV10-2
D gene: NA
CDR3 length: 16
CDR3 DNA: TGCGCCAGCAGTGAGTCGACCCATTACGGTGATTCACCCCTCCACTTT
CDR3 protein: CASSESTHYGDSPLHF

J gene: TRBJ2-1
clone size: NA
V gene: TRBV19
D gene: TRBD2
CDR3 length: 17
CDR3 DNA: TGTGCCAGTAGTGACGGACTAGCGGGGGACCTCTACAATGAGCAGTTCTTC
CDR3 protein: CASSDGLAGDLYNEQFF

J gene: TRBJ2-5
clone size: NA
V gene: TRBV6-1
D gene: NA
CDR3 length: 14
CDR3 DNA: TGTGCCAGCACCCCCTGGACGGGATCGGAGACCCAGTACTTC
CDR3 protein: CASTPWTGSETQYF

J gene: TRBJ1-6
clone size: NA
V gene: TRBV6-5
D gene: NA
CDR3 length: 15
CDR3 DNA: TGTGCCAGCAGTTACGGGATCACGGAAAATTCACCCCTCCACTTT
CDR3 protein: CASSYGITENSPLHF

J gene: TRBJ2-7
clone size: NA
V gene: TRBV28
D gene: TRBD1
CDR3 length: 15
CDR3 DNA: TGTGCCAGCAGTTCGCCGGGACAGGGGCTCTACGAGCAGTACTTC
CDR3 protein: CASSSPGQGLYEQYF

J gene: TRBJ1-1
clone size: NA
V gene: TRBV4-1
D gene: NA
CDR3 length: 15
CDR3 DNA: TGCGCCAGCAGCCGAAATCCGGGACAGAACACTGAAGCTTTCTTT
CDR3 protein: CASSRNPGQNTEAFF

J gene: TRBJ1-2
clone size: NA
V gene: TRBV10-3
D gene: NA
CDR3 length: 17
CDR3 DNA: TGTGCCATCAGCCACCTCCTCTCAGGGGCCCAACCTTATGGCTACACCTTC
CDR3 protein: CAISHLLSGAQPYGYTF

J gene: TRBJ2-5
clone size: NA
V gene: TRBV2
D gene: TRBD2
CDR3 length: 19
CDR3 DNA: TGTGCCAGCAGCCGACCGGTAGGGACTAGCGGGGGGCTCCAAGAGACCCAGTACTTC
CDR3 protein: CASSRPVGTSGGLQETQYF

J gene: TRBJ2-7
clone size: once
V gene: TRBV2
D gene: TRBD2
CDR3 length: 15
CDR3 DNA: TGTGCCAGCAGGACCGGGACTAGCGGTCTCCACGAGCAGTACTTC
CDR3 protein: CASRTGTSGLHEQYF

J gene: TRBJ1-2
clone size: NA
V gene: TRBV19
D gene: NA
CDR3 length: 17
CDR3 DNA: TGTGCCAGTAGTATAGGCGCCCTTGTGGGCGTTAACTATGGCTACACCTTC
CDR3 protein: CASSIGALVGVNYGYTF

J gene: TRBJ2-2
clone size: NA
V gene: TRBV4-3
D gene: NA
CDR3 length: 16
CDR3 DNA: TGCGCCAGCAGCCAAGATGCAGGGGCCCTCCTCGGGGAGCTGCTTTTT
CDR3 protein: CASSQDAGALLGELLF

J gene: TRBJ2-1
clone size: NA
V gene: TRBV7-8
D gene: TRBD1
CDR3 length: 16
CDR3 DNA: TGTGCCAGCAGCAGCTCGGGACAGGGCATGCACAATGAGCAGTTCTTC
CDR3 protein: CASSSSGQGMHNEQFF

J gene: TRBJ2-3
clone size: NA
V gene: TRBV14
D gene: TRBD1
CDR3 length: 16
CDR3 DNA: TGTGCCAGCAGCCAAGATGGGGACAGGACGGGATATACGCAGTATTTT
CDR3 protein: CASSQDGDRTGYTQYF

J gene: TRBJ2-7
clone size: NA
V gene: TRBV27
D gene: NA
CDR3 length: 14
CDR3 DNA: TGTGCCAGCAGTTTCGGGAAGGGGGCCTACGAGCAGTACTTC
CDR3 protein: CASSFGKGAYEQYF

J gene: TRBJ2-7
clone size: once
V gene: TRBV7-9
D gene: NA
CDR3 length: 14
CDR3 DNA: TGTGCCAGCAGCTTAGCCCCAGCGGGCTACGAGCAGTACTTC
CDR3 protein: CASSLAPAGYEQYF

J gene: TRBJ2-7
clone size: NA
V gene: TRBV6-1
D gene: NA
CDR3 length: 13
CDR3 DNA: TGTGCCAGCAGTGCCCTACCTTCCTACGAGCAGTACTTC
CDR3 protein: CASSALPSYEQYF

J gene: TRBJ1-2
clone size: NA
V gene: TRBV10-2
D gene: NA
CDR3 length: 14
CDR3 DNA: TGCGCCAGCAGTGAATTGGGGCACAACTATGGCTACACCTTC
CDR3 protein: CASSELGHNYGYTF

J gene: TRBJ2-7
clone size: once
V gene: TRBV9
D gene: TRBD1
CDR3 length: 14
CDR3 DNA: TGTGCCAGCAGCGTAGGGGACAGACCCTACGAGCAGTACTTC
CDR3 protein: CASSVGDRPYEQYF

J gene: TRBJ1-6
clone size: NA
V gene: TRBV7-6
D gene: TRBD1
CDR3 length: 14
CDR3 DNA: TGTGCCAGCAGCTGGGGACAGCTGGATTCACCCCTCCACTTT
CDR3 protein: CASSWGQLDSPLHF

J gene: TRBJ2-3
clone size: once
V gene: TRBV29-1
D gene: NA
CDR3 length: 15
CDR3 DNA: TGCAGCGTTGAACCCCGAGGGGCTAAAACAGATACGCAGTATTTT
CDR3 protein: CSVEPRGAKTDTQYF

J gene: TRBJ2-7
clone size: NA
V gene: TRBV7-9
D gene: TRBD1
CDR3 length: 14
CDR3 DNA: TGTGCCAGCAGCTTAGTAGGGGGCACGGGCGAGCAGTACTTC
CDR3 protein: CASSLVGGTGEQYF

J gene: TRBJ2-2
clone size: NA
V gene: TRBV9
D gene: NA
CDR3 length: 15
CDR3 DNA: TGTGCCAGCAGCGTAGAGACGGCCATAGCCGGGGAGCTGTTTTTT
CDR3 protein: CASSVETAIAGELFF

J gene: TRBJ1-2
clone size: NA
V gene: TRBV19
D gene: NA
CDR3 length: 13
CDR3 DNA: TGTGCCAGTAGTATGACGCTGGCCTATGGCTACACCTTC
CDR3 protein: CASSMTLAYGYTF

J gene: TRBJ1-2
clone size: NA
V gene: TRBV11-1
D gene: NA
CDR3 length: 14
CDR3 DNA: TGTGCCAGCAGCTCCCCGGAAGGGGGCTATGGCTACACCTTC
CDR3 protein: CASSSPEGGYGYTF

J gene: TRBJ2-3
clone size: NA
V gene: TRBV5-6
D gene: NA
CDR3 length: 17
CDR3 DNA: TGTGCCAGCAGCAAGGCCCGCGGGGGCCTTATCACAGATACGCAGTATTTT
CDR3 protein: CASSKARGGLITDTQYF

J gene: TRBJ2-7
clone size: NA
V gene: TRBV7-6
D gene: NA
CDR3 length: 13
CDR3 DNA: TGTGCCAGCAGCACCCAAGACGCCTACGAGCAGTACTTC
CDR3 protein: CASSTQDAYEQYF

J gene: TRBJ1-2
clone size: NA
V gene: TRBV7-9
D gene: TRBD1
CDR3 length: 14
CDR3 DNA: TGTGCCAGCAGCTTAGGACAGGGCCACTATGGCTACACCTTC
CDR3 protein: CASSLGQGHYGYTF

J gene: TRBJ2-5
clone size: NA
V gene: TRBV7-9
D gene: NA
CDR3 length: 12
CDR3 DNA: TGTGCCACCCAGTCCCCAGAAGAGACCCAGTACTTC
CDR3 protein: CATQSPEETQYF

J gene: TRBJ2-1
clone size: NA
V gene: TRBV19
D gene: NA
CDR3 length: 13
CDR3 DNA: TGTGCCAGTAGTTTCGACAGCTCCAATGAGCAGTTCTTC
CDR3 protein: CASSFDSSNEQFF

J gene: TRBJ2-2
clone size: NA
V gene: TRBV4-1
D gene: NA
CDR3 length: 15
CDR3 DNA: TGCGCCAGCAGCTACACCTTGGCAGGGACCGGGGAGCTGTTTTTT
CDR3 protein: CASSYTLAGTGELFF

J gene: TRBJ2-5
clone size: NA
V gene: TRBV7-2
D gene: NA
CDR3 length: 13
CDR3 DNA: TGTGCCAGCAGCTTAGCGGGGTGGGAGACCCAGTACTTC
CDR3 protein: CASSLAGWETQYF

J gene: TRBJ1-2
clone size: NA
V gene: TRBV11-2
D gene: NA
CDR3 length: 14
CDR3 DNA: TGTGCCAGCAGCCCCGAGACAACCGGCTATGGCTACACCTTC
CDR3 protein: CASSPETTGYGYTF

J gene: TRBJ2-5
clone size: NA
V gene: TRBV7-3
D gene: TRBD2
CDR3 length: 14
CDR3 DNA: TGTGCCAGCAGCCCCGTGGGGGGGCAAGAGACCCAGTACTTC
CDR3 protein: CASSPVGGQETQYF

J gene: TRBJ2-7
clone size: NA
V gene: TRBV11-2
D gene: NA
CDR3 length: 13
CDR3 DNA: TGTGCCAGCAGCCCCACAACCTCCTACGAGCAGTACTTC
CDR3 protein: CASSPTTSYEQYF

J gene: TRBJ2-1
clone size: NA
V gene: TRBV29-1
D gene: NA
CDR3 length: 13
CDR3 DNA: TGCAGCGTTGAAGAGAAGACTATGAATGAGCAGTTCTTC
CDR3 protein: CSVEEKTMNEQFF

J gene: TRBJ1-4
clone size: NA
V gene: TRBV14
D gene: NA
CDR3 length: 12
CDR3 DNA: TGTGCCAGCAGCCCCGGGTTGGCCAAACTGTTTTTT
CDR3 protein: CASSPGLAKLFF

J gene: TRBJ1-1
clone size: NA
V gene: TRBV7-6
D gene: NA
CDR3 length: 15
CDR3 DNA: TGTGCCAGCAGCTTAGGACGGCAGCCCTACACTGAAGCTTTCTTT
CDR3 protein: CASSLGRQPYTEAFF

J gene: TRBJ2-7
clone size: NA
V gene: TRBV11-2
D gene: NA
CDR3 length: 13
CDR3 DNA: TGTGCCAGCAGCTTAGTTGGGAGTTACGAGCAGTACTTC
CDR3 protein: CASSLVGSYEQYF

J gene: TRBJ2-7
clone size: NA
V gene: TRBV15
D gene: NA
CDR3 length: 13
CDR3 DNA: TGTGCCACCGGGGCAGGGGTATCCTACGAGCAGTACTTC
CDR3 protein: CATGAGVSYEQYF

J gene: TRBJ2-7
clone size: once
V gene: TRBV5-5
D gene: NA
CDR3 length: 15
CDR3 DNA: TGTGCCAGCAGCCCCGAAGGCCTCTTTGGGCACGAGCAGTACTTC
CDR3 protein: CASSPEGLFGHEQYF

J gene: TRBJ2-7
clone size: NA
V gene: TRBV27
D gene: TRBD1
CDR3 length: 15
CDR3 DNA: TGTGCCAGCAGTGTGTCAGGGGGTGGAGGCTACGAGCAGTACTTC
CDR3 protein: CASSVSGGGGYEQYF

J gene: TRBJ1-1
clone size: NA
V gene: TRBV30
D gene: NA
CDR3 length: 13
CDR3 DNA: TGTGCCTGGATTAACCCGGCGGGGGCTGAAGCTTTCTTT
CDR3 protein: CAWINPAGAEAFF

J gene: TRBJ2-5
clone size: once
V gene: TRBV6-1
D gene: TRBD2
CDR3 length: 17
CDR3 DNA: TGTGCCAGCAGTGCCGGACTAGCGGGAGGGGTCGGAGAGACCCAGTACTTC
CDR3 protein: CASSAGLAGGVGETQYF